A selection of T cell receptor beta chains follows, all from one sample in a study of blood T cell repertoires in COVID-19. Generated by immunoSEQ multiplex PCR, the TCRdb table keeps only in-frame clones and is missing some. This table holds some 360,000 clones, 88% found once. Sequenced material: PBMCs or T cells enriched from blood (not recorded which). These receptors originate from a woman in her twenties or thirties who had been exposed to COVID-19. Each CDR3 is given with its conserved first and last residue. D genes are given only for firm matches.

>TRBV10-3|TRBJ2-2|TRBD2
CAISEPTLAGGIGTGELFF
>TRBV11-3|TRBJ2-7|NA
CASSLDPVGRGIYEQYF
>TRBV18|TRBJ1-1|TRBD1
CASSPGDSMNTEAFF
>TRBV10-3|TRBJ1-3|TRBD1
CAIWTGTKTSGNTIYF
>TRBV12-3/TRBV12-4|TRBJ2-7|TRBD1
CASSLRQGTEQYF
>TRBV19|TRBJ1-2|NA
CASRNRESYGYTF
>TRBV10-2|TRBJ1-2|NA
CASRDYAGGYTF
>TRBV27|TRBJ2-5|TRBD1
CASSSLQGLETQYF
>TRBV27|TRBJ1-5|NA
CASSFVNQPQHF
>TRBV4-1|TRBJ2-7|TRBD2
CASSQVPPGASGRWYEQYF
>TRBV28|TRBJ2-2|TRBD2
CAIQWTSGSRELFF
>TRBV19|TRBJ1-4|NA
CASSISGVEKLFF
>TRBV15|TRBJ2-1|TRBD2
CATSRDNGLGPYNEQFF
>TRBV7-3|TRBJ2-3|NA
CASSLTPGTDTQYF
>TRBV5-8|TRBJ1-5|NA
CASSFLYQPQHF
>TRBV2|TRBJ2-3|TRBD2
CASRPGLAMDTDTQYF
>TRBV6-1|TRBJ2-4|NA
CASSEDPGGNDIQYF
>TRBV19|TRBJ2-1|NA
CASSIDLGASYNEQFF
>TRBV27|TRBJ2-2|NA
CASSFLAQNTGELFF
>TRBV6-5|TRBJ2-2|TRBD2
CAASSGAAGELFF
>TRBV10-3|TRBJ1-6|TRBD1
CAIRGTGDNSPLHF
>TRBV6-6|TRBJ1-4|NA
CASSPVDEKLFF
>TRBV3-1/TRBV3-2|TRBJ1-2|NA
CASSPRPWENYGYTF
>TRBV27|TRBJ2-6|TRBD2
CASSSGLAGGANVLTF
>TRBV11-3|TRBJ2-3|NA
CASSPRKGAQTDTQYF